Listed below are T cell receptor beta chains from one sample, sequenced in a study of early T cells in non-severe SARS-CoV-2 infection. MiXCR, run by TCRdb on the 5' RACE reads, gives a single entry per CDR3 protein. The data contain tens of thousands of distinct CDR3 sequences, about 10% of them seen just once; the ten biggest clones take up under 3%. Sequenced here: whole blood, sampled at baseline. Receptor source: an adult who was a healthcare worker with PCR-confirmed SARS-CoV-2 infection or an uninfected control (not recorded which). Both conserved end residues are part of each CDR3.

>TRBV12-5|TRBJ1-4
CASGLWDEKLFF
>TRBV5-8|TRBJ1-1
CSSRFRGPEAFF
>TRBV5-6|TRBJ1-1
CASSFGTNAEAFF
>TRBV3-1|TRBJ2-1
CASSQGLAGGLNEQFF
>TRBV6-5|TRBJ2-2
CASSYAGGWNTGELFF
>TRBV27|TRBJ1-1
CASSPNTDLNTEAFF
>TRBV5-1|TRBJ2-6
CASSLAVTSGANVLTF
>TRBV19|TRBJ2-3
CASSLTLADGTDTQYF
>TRBV18|TRBJ1-5
CASSPLEGGQPQHF
>TRBV27|TRBJ2-5
CASRVAGGSVTQYF
>TRBV6-2/TRBV6-3|TRBJ1-5
CASSYPTGNQPQHF
>TRBV7-6|TRBJ2-1
CASSPRGDRVSYNEQFF
>TRBV6-2/TRBV6-3|TRBJ2-3
CASSYWGDTQYF
>TRBV29-1|TRBJ2-5
CSVDPGLSYF
>TRBV5-6|TRBJ2-5
CASSLIGIGGSYTETQYF
>TRBV28|TRBJ2-5
CASSSGTSGGWQTQYF
>TRBV30|TRBJ1-3
CAWSVHILSSSGNTIYF
>TRBV11-2|TRBJ2-2
CASSLVKGIAGELFF
>TRBV11-1|TRBJ2-5
CASSRAGTRETQYF
>TRBV24-1|TRBJ1-5
CATSQTGINQPQHF
>TRBV5-4|TRBJ1-1
CASSLGGRAIWGTEAFF
>TRBV7-8|TRBJ2-2
CASSFTRGAQNTGELFF
>TRBV30|TRBJ1-2
CARIGREANYGYTF
>TRBV5-1|TRBJ1-6
CASSWDGGRENSPLHF
>TRBV12-3/TRBV12-4|TRBJ1-1
CASSLMSPLEAFF
>TRBV2|TRBJ2-7
CASSDRPLSYEQYF
>TRBV2|TRBJ2-2
CASSRNSGTLNTGELFF
>TRBV7-8|TRBJ1-6
CASSPGHPNSALHF
>TRBV6-4|TRBJ2-2
CASSGTGSTGELFF
>TRBV5-5|TRBJ1-3
CASSVTGVSGNTIYF
>TRBV23-1|TRBJ1-1
CASSLAGTTEAFF
>TRBV6-6|TRBJ1-1
CASKEGGPRTEAFF
>TRBV7-9|TRBJ2-7
CASSLQADIDEQYF
>TRBV20-1|TRBJ2-3
CSARGFTDTQYF
>TRBV2|TRBJ1-5
CASSDQGSQPQHF
>TRBV5-5|TRBJ1-4
CASSLFATNEKLFF
>TRBV7-9|TRBJ2-7
CASSSPGQGNEQYF
>TRBV6-5|TRBJ2-7
CASSSDSPYEQYF
>TRBV2|TRBJ2-7
CASNIAGGNYEQYF
>TRBV7-7|TRBJ2-6
CASSSAFGAGANVLTF
>TRBV20-1|TRBJ2-3
CSASRPTTSTDTQYF
>TRBV20-1|TRBJ1-4
CSASPFGTAFNEKLFF
>TRBV6-6|TRBJ2-7
CASSQEQGGQYF
>TRBV11-2|TRBJ2-1
CASSLFHGAPTYNEQFF
>TRBV20-1|TRBJ2-7
CSAARTARSYEQYF
>TRBV2|TRBJ1-5
CASKSTGVQPQHF
>TRBV11-2|TRBJ2-7
CASSFPTSGAYQYF
>TRBV20-1|TRBJ2-3
CSASPGAPTDTQYF
>TRBV20-1|TRBJ2-5
CSAPPPGAASETQYF
>TRBV25-1|TRBJ2-7
CASSTAYEQYF